The rows below give T cell receptor beta chains drawn from one sample of a study of T cells after yellow fever vaccination. MiXCR, applied by TCRdb to the 5' RACE reads, yields one record per CDR3 protein. The repertoire has around 600,000 distinct CDR3 sequences, over 9% of them found once; the top ten carry 14% to 15%. The source was PBMCs, collected on the day of the yellow fever booster vaccination. These receptors were obtained from a man younger than 40 who received the YFV17D yellow fever vaccine. Both conserved end residues are part of each CDR3. Each record gives: clone size, J gene, V gene, D gene, CDR3 protein, CDR3 DNA. A D gene is named only where the DNA matches it firmly. The size field is filled for only some rows; it gives once, few, many or a size class.

clone_size: .; j_call: TRBJ2-3; v_call: TRBV5-1; d_call: .; cdr3_aa: CASRATEDTDTQYF; cdr3_nt: TGCGCCAGCCGGGCGACCGAAGACACAGATACGCAGTATTTT
clone_size: .; j_call: TRBJ2-1; v_call: TRBV28; d_call: .; cdr3_aa: CASIERRGGNEQFF; cdr3_nt: TGTGCCAGCATCGAAAGACGAGGGGGAAATGAGCAGTTCTTC
clone_size: .; j_call: TRBJ2-5; v_call: TRBV29-1; d_call: TRBD2; cdr3_aa: CSVGLAGSETQYF; cdr3_nt: TGCTCCGTGGGGCTAGCGGGATCAGAGACCCAGTACTTC
clone_size: .; j_call: TRBJ2-2; v_call: TRBV4-1; d_call: .; cdr3_aa: CASSQDSSVNTGELFF; cdr3_nt: TGCGCCAGCAGCCAAGATTCTAGCGTGAACACCGGGGAGCTGTTTTTT
clone_size: .; j_call: TRBJ1-5; v_call: TRBV6-5; d_call: .; cdr3_aa: CASSFTSGPQHF; cdr3_nt: TGTGCCAGCAGTTTCACTTCCGGGCCCCAGCATTTT
clone_size: many; j_call: TRBJ2-1; v_call: TRBV11-2; d_call: TRBD2; cdr3_aa: CASSFAGTSVFF; cdr3_nt: TGTGCCAGCAGCTTCGCCGGGACTAGTGTGTTCTTC
clone_size: .; j_call: TRBJ2-5; v_call: TRBV5-4; d_call: .; cdr3_aa: CASSFGGEGSQETQYF; cdr3_nt: TGTGCCAGCAGCTTTGGTGGTGAGGGAAGCCAAGAGACCCAGTACTTC
clone_size: many; j_call: TRBJ2-7; v_call: TRBV20-1; d_call: TRBD2; cdr3_aa: CSARDPPAAGGYEQYF; cdr3_nt: TGCAGTGCTAGAGACCCGCCGGCGGCGGGAGGATACGAGCAGTACTTC
clone_size: many; j_call: TRBJ2-7; v_call: TRBV15; d_call: .; cdr3_aa: CATSRDSGYEQYF; cdr3_nt: TGTGCCACCAGCAGAGATTCGGGCTACGAGCAGTACTTC
clone_size: few; j_call: TRBJ2-7; v_call: TRBV20-1; d_call: TRBD2; cdr3_aa: CSATGTSGRASYEQYF; cdr3_nt: TGCAGTGCTACCGGGACTAGCGGGAGGGCCTCCTACGAGCAGTACTTC
clone_size: few; j_call: TRBJ2-5; v_call: TRBV5-1; d_call: TRBD2; cdr3_aa: CASSSSGAGEETQYF; cdr3_nt: TGCGCCAGCAGCTCTAGCGGGGCCGGGGAAGAGACCCAGTACTTC
clone_size: .; j_call: TRBJ1-1; v_call: TRBV12-3/TRBV12-4; d_call: .; cdr3_aa: CASSRHLNTEAFF; cdr3_nt: TGTGCCAGCAGTAGACACCTGAACACTGAAGCTTTCTTT
clone_size: .; j_call: TRBJ2-3; v_call: TRBV5-8; d_call: .; cdr3_aa: CASSSGETALGTDTQYF; cdr3_nt: TGTGCCAGCAGCTCCGGAGAGACAGCTTTAGGCACAGATACGCAGTATTTT
clone_size: .; j_call: TRBJ2-7; v_call: TRBV7-2; d_call: TRBD1; cdr3_aa: CASSLATGGSYEQYF; cdr3_nt: TGTGCCAGCAGCTTAGCAACAGGGGGAAGCTACGAGCAGTACTTC
clone_size: few; j_call: TRBJ2-1; v_call: TRBV29-1; d_call: TRBD1; cdr3_aa: CSAPTGASSYNEQFF; cdr3_nt: TGCAGCGCCCCGACAGGGGCGAGCTCCTACAATGAGCAGTTCTTC
clone_size: .; j_call: TRBJ2-2; v_call: TRBV18; d_call: .; cdr3_aa: CASSQSWDTGELFF; cdr3_nt: TGTGCCAGCTCACAATCATGGGACACCGGGGAGCTGTTTTTT
clone_size: .; j_call: TRBJ2-5; v_call: TRBV11-2; d_call: TRBD2; cdr3_aa: CASSRGLAGVRLQETQYF; cdr3_nt: TGTGCCAGCAGCCGTGGACTAGCGGGAGTAAGGTTGCAAGAGACCCAGTACTTC
clone_size: few; j_call: TRBJ1-2; v_call: TRBV7-9; d_call: .; cdr3_aa: CASSKGREGYTF; cdr3_nt: TGTGCCAGCAGCAAAGGGAGGGAGGGCTACACCTTC
clone_size: .; j_call: TRBJ2-1; v_call: TRBV27; d_call: .; cdr3_aa: CASSLSTRSGGEQFF; cdr3_nt: TGTGCCAGCAGTTTATCGACCCGTTCCGGTGGTGAGCAGTTCTTC
clone_size: .; j_call: TRBJ2-3; v_call: TRBV11-2; d_call: TRBD2; cdr3_aa: CASSAPSGTILHPPDTQYF; cdr3_nt: TGTGCCAGCAGCGCTCCTAGCGGGACAATCCTCCACCCACCAGATACGCAGTATTTT
clone_size: few; j_call: TRBJ1-2; v_call: TRBV10-3; d_call: .; cdr3_aa: CAISEGPNYGYTF; cdr3_nt: TGTGCCATCAGTGAAGGACCAAACTATGGCTACACCTTC
clone_size: .; j_call: TRBJ1-5; v_call: TRBV11-2; d_call: .; cdr3_aa: CASSSDYSNQPQHF; cdr3_nt: TGTGCCAGCAGCTCTGATTATAGCAATCAGCCCCAGCATTTT
clone_size: .; j_call: TRBJ2-7; v_call: TRBV10-3; d_call: TRBD2; cdr3_aa: CAISEASGRREQYF; cdr3_nt: TGTGCCATCAGTGAGGCTAGCGGGAGACGCGAGCAGTACTTC
clone_size: .; j_call: TRBJ2-1; v_call: TRBV20-1; d_call: TRBD2; cdr3_aa: CCARHEGLTSGPWYNEQFF; cdr3_nt: TGCTGTGCTAGACATGAGGGTCTGACTAGCGGGCCTTGGTACAATGAGCAGTTCTTC
clone_size: many; j_call: TRBJ2-1; v_call: TRBV4-3; d_call: TRBD1; cdr3_aa: CASSPQDRGNEQFF; cdr3_nt: TGCGCCAGCAGCCCTCAGGACAGGGGAAATGAGCAGTTCTTC
clone_size: many; j_call: TRBJ2-1; v_call: TRBV24-1; d_call: .; cdr3_aa: CATSDLQGVVAEQFF; cdr3_nt: TGTGCCACCAGTGATTTACAGGGAGTGGTAGCTGAGCAGTTCTTC
clone_size: few; j_call: TRBJ2-1; v_call: TRBV20-1; d_call: TRBD1; cdr3_aa: CSAPGTATNEQFF; cdr3_nt: TGCAGTGCACCCGGGACAGCCACCAATGAGCAGTTCTTC
clone_size: .; j_call: TRBJ2-1; v_call: TRBV5-4; d_call: .; cdr3_aa: CASSLSAGDQNHEQFF; cdr3_nt: TGTGCCAGCAGCTTGTCGGCAGGGGATCAGAACCATGAGCAGTTCTTC
clone_size: .; j_call: TRBJ1-5; v_call: TRBV6-1; d_call: TRBD1; cdr3_aa: CASTQTPLGQGYNQPQHF; cdr3_nt: TGTGCCAGCACTCAAACCCCTCTAGGACAGGGGTATAATCAGCCCCAGCATTTT
clone_size: .; j_call: TRBJ2-7; v_call: TRBV29-1; d_call: TRBD1; cdr3_aa: CSVDGTDEQYF; cdr3_nt: TGCAGCGTTGATGGGACAGACGAGCAGTACTTC
clone_size: few; j_call: TRBJ2-1; v_call: TRBV27; d_call: TRBD2; cdr3_aa: CASSLVRERDAQFF; cdr3_nt: TGTGCCAGCAGTTTAGTCAGAGAGCGGGACGCGCAGTTCTTC
clone_size: many; j_call: TRBJ2-3; v_call: TRBV7-2; d_call: .; cdr3_aa: CASSLFEDTQYF; cdr3_nt: TGTGCCAGCAGCTTATTCGAAGATACGCAGTATTTT
clone_size: few; j_call: TRBJ1-5; v_call: TRBV20-1; d_call: .; cdr3_aa: CSAWDRVTEPQHF; cdr3_nt: TGCAGTGCTTGGGATAGGGTAACTGAGCCCCAGCATTTT
clone_size: many; j_call: TRBJ2-7; v_call: TRBV19; d_call: TRBD1; cdr3_aa: CASSRGQSSYEQYF; cdr3_nt: TGTGCCAGTAGTAGGGGACAGAGCTCCTACGAGCAGTACTTC
clone_size: .; j_call: TRBJ2-1; v_call: TRBV30; d_call: .; cdr3_aa: CAWITGTNYNEQFF; cdr3_nt: TGTGCCTGGATCACCGGGACAAACTACAATGAGCAGTTCTTC
clone_size: few; j_call: TRBJ2-7; v_call: TRBV11-2; d_call: TRBD2; cdr3_aa: CASSLGGVRASGAYEQYF; cdr3_nt: TGTGCCAGCAGCTTAGGTGGTGTTCGGGCTAGCGGGGCCTACGAGCAGTACTTC
clone_size: few; j_call: TRBJ2-3; v_call: TRBV6-1; d_call: .; cdr3_aa: CASSSGGPGTDTQYF; cdr3_nt: TGTGCCAGCAGCTCCGGAGGGCCGGGTACAGATACGCAGTATTTT
clone_size: .; j_call: TRBJ2-7; v_call: TRBV20-1; d_call: .; cdr3_aa: CSAMDATFSYEQYF; cdr3_nt: TGCAGTGCTATGGATGCTACCTTCTCCTACGAGCAGTACTTC
clone_size: .; j_call: TRBJ2-2; v_call: TRBV6-5; d_call: TRBD2; cdr3_aa: CASSYLAGGPSTGELFF; cdr3_nt: TGTGCCAGCAGTTATCTAGCGGGAGGGCCTAGCACCGGGGAGCTGTTTTTT
clone_size: few; j_call: TRBJ2-7; v_call: TRBV5-5; d_call: .; cdr3_aa: CASSLVIGQTTYEQYF; cdr3_nt: TGTGCCAGCAGCTTGGTGATCGGGCAGACGACCTACGAGCAGTACTTC
clone_size: many; j_call: TRBJ1-5; v_call: TRBV20-1; d_call: TRBD1; cdr3_aa: CSAKPDRDAYQPQHF; cdr3_nt: TGCAGTGCAAAGCCGGACAGGGATGCCTATCAGCCCCAGCATTTT
clone_size: few; j_call: TRBJ2-3; v_call: TRBV20-1; d_call: .; cdr3_aa: CSAPKGAELYTQYF; cdr3_nt: TGCAGTGCCCCAAAAGGGGCCGAGCTCTATACGCAGTATTTT
clone_size: .; j_call: TRBJ2-1; v_call: TRBV12-3/TRBV12-4; d_call: TRBD2; cdr3_aa: CASSLVAGGANEQFF; cdr3_nt: TGTGCCAGCAGTTTAGTAGCGGGAGGGGCCAATGAGCAGTTCTTC
clone_size: few; j_call: TRBJ1-5; v_call: TRBV6-5; d_call: .; cdr3_aa: CASSYSVRGRWDQPQHF; cdr3_nt: TGTGCCAGCAGTTACTCGGTGAGGGGCCGCTGGGATCAGCCCCAGCATTTT
clone_size: few; j_call: TRBJ2-7; v_call: TRBV20-1; d_call: .; cdr3_aa: CSARADRTIYEQYF; cdr3_nt: TGCAGTGCTAGAGCCGATAGAACCATCTACGAGCAGTACTTC
clone_size: .; j_call: TRBJ1-6; v_call: TRBV20-1; d_call: .; cdr3_aa: CSAPTGQGSYNSPLHF; cdr3_nt: TGCAGTGCTCCAACGGGACAAGGCTCCTATAATTCACCCCTCCACTTT
clone_size: .; j_call: TRBJ2-5; v_call: TRBV9; d_call: TRBD2; cdr3_aa: CASSPAGTQETQYF; cdr3_nt: TGTGCCAGCAGCCCAGCGGGGACTCAAGAGACCCAGTACTTC
clone_size: .; j_call: TRBJ2-2; v_call: TRBV6-1; d_call: .; cdr3_aa: CASRKKPDSPNTGELFF; cdr3_nt: TGTGCCAGCAGAAAAAAACCGGACAGCCCGAACACCGGGGAGCTGTTTTTT
clone_size: few; j_call: TRBJ2-5; v_call: TRBV18; d_call: .; cdr3_aa: CASSPPRLETQYF; cdr3_nt: TGTGCCAGCTCACCACCGAGATTAGAGACCCAGTACTTC
clone_size: few; j_call: TRBJ1-1; v_call: TRBV11-2; d_call: .; cdr3_aa: CASSLSNAGIFEAFF; cdr3_nt: TGTGCCAGCAGCTTATCCAACGCTGGGATTTTCGAAGCTTTCTTT
clone_size: many; j_call: TRBJ2-7; v_call: TRBV11-2; d_call: TRBD2; cdr3_aa: CASSLFLDSGRGLYEQYF; cdr3_nt: TGTGCCAGCAGCTTATTTCTTGATAGCGGGAGAGGATTATACGAGCAGTACTTC
clone_size: .; j_call: TRBJ2-1; v_call: TRBV6-2/TRBV6-3; d_call: .; cdr3_aa: CASSRTSLEQFF; cdr3_nt: TGTGCCAGCAGCCGGACTTCACTTGAGCAGTTCTTC
clone_size: .; j_call: TRBJ1-1; v_call: TRBV7-9; d_call: .; cdr3_aa: CASSYTTNTEAFF; cdr3_nt: TGTGCCAGCAGCTACACAACGAACACTGAAGCTTTCTTT